The 8 T cell receptor beta chains below come from one sample, sequenced in a study of graft-versus-host responses after intestinal transplantation. Method: immunoSEQ multiplex PCR; TCRdb's copy keeps in-frame clones and lacks some. The sample lists about 14,000 clones, 35% seen once, with about 2.5% in the top ten. Plated together were some 200,000 CFSE-labeled responder cells and some 200,000 irradiated, violet-dye-labeled stimulator cells. The sequencing here drew on alloreactive CD8+ T cells from a mixed lymphocyte reaction culture, taken before intestinal transplant. Subset specified: CFSE-low proliferating T cells sorted from roughly six-day pre-transplant mixed lymphocyte reaction (GvH or HvG direction). The receptor set was obtained from a human patient who received an intestinal transplant.

This clone was recorded once. This chain uses TRBV15 with TRBJ1-5, with D unresolved. Looked up from germline, CDR1 is LNHNV and CDR2 is YYDKDF (reference sequence). V shed 0 bases and J shed 8 bases, with 5 bases lying between them. The length of the CDR3 is 12 residues. CDR3 DNA sequence: TGTGCCACCAGCAGAGATATGGAGCCCCAGCATTTT. Its translation is CATSRDMEPQHF.

This clone was seen only a few times. The chain combines TRBV11-2 with TRBJ2-5, with TRBD1 as a possible D gene (5 bases). Trimming stripped 5 bases from V and 5 bases from J, with 9 bases between. This CDR3 contains 12 residues. Germline lookup yields CDR1 SGHAT and CDR2 FQNNGV. CDR3 loop: CASSQGWETQYF. DNA of the CDR3: TGTGCCAGCAGCCAGGGTTGGGAGACCCAGTACTTC.

V usage is TRBV6-1 and J usage is TRBJ2-7; D may be TRBD2 (5 bases). Per the germline V gene, CDR1 is MNHNS and CDR2 is SASEGT. This CDR3 contains 17 residues. V was cut by 2 bases and J by 4 bases, with 21 bases left in between. In DNA form, the CDR3 reads TGTGCCAGCAGTGAATTCAGAGGACTGCGGAACAATTACGAGCAGTACTTC. It is translated as CASSEFRGLRNNYEQYF.

In this sample, this clone turned up a few times. The chain joins TRBV27 to TRBJ2-3; D gene uncertain. The CDR3 runs to 10 residues. CDR1 and CDR2 from the germline V gene are MNHEY and SMNVEV (reference sequence). Trimming shortened V by 4 bases and J by 10 bases, and 6 bases separated the two germline ends. CDR3 loop: CASSWPSQYF. In nucleotides, the CDR3 is TGTGCCAGCAGTTGGCCCTCGCAGTATTTT.

This clone was seen a handful of times. This chain connects TRBV7-9 to TRBJ1-6; D possibly corresponds to TRBD1 (5 bases). V dropped 5 bases and J dropped 4 bases, with 18 bases sitting between them. Germline CDR1 reads SEHNR; CDR2 reads FQNEAQ (reference sequence). The CDR3 sequence is 17 residues long. The CDR3 nucleotides are TGTGCCAGCAGCGGGATCAGGGTAGATGTTTATAATTCACCCCTCCACTTT. Translation: CASSGIRVDVYNSPLHF.

This clone is labeled as medium-sized. This chain links TRBV5-8 with TRBJ2-7, with TRBD1 as a possible D gene (5 bases). The CDR3 sequence is 15 residues long. CDR1 is SGHTS and CDR2 is YDEGEE in the germline V gene. Trimming removed 9 bases at V and 0 bases at J, with 19 bases between. The CDR3 sequence is CATDSRTTISYEQYF. CDR3 DNA: TGTGCCACCGACTCGCGGACAACCATCTCCTACGAGCAGTACTTC.

The chain combines TRBV29-1 with TRBJ1-5; D is ambiguous. CDR1 SQVTM and CDR2 ANQGSEA come from the germline V gene. Trimming removed 0 bases at V and 4 bases at J, with 13 bases between. This CDR3 has 15 residues. The CDR3 region is CSVEEAKAPNQPQHF. The CDR3 DNA reads TGCAGCGTTGAAGAGGCGAAGGCTCCTAATCAGCCCCAGCATTTT.

This clone was detected only a few times. The chain employs TRBV27 and TRBJ2-7; 9 bases are shared with TRBD2. The CDR3 sequence is 15 residues long. V was clipped by 6 bases and J by 4 bases; unmatched bases: 10. The germline V gene encodes CDR1 MNHEY and CDR2 SMNVEV (reference sequence). DNA for the CDR3: TGTGCCAGCAGCTCCATAGCGGGGGCCCTTTACGAGCAGTACTTC. Protein product: CASSSIAGALYEQYF.